One and the same sample provided the 2 T cell receptor beta chains below, sequenced in a study of T-cell reconstitution after alpha-beta-depleted transplantation in children (dated by TCRdb to 2016 to 2017). Library method: PCR. Sequenced on an Illumina HiSeq 2500. TCR libraries were prepared with molecular barcoding, using unique molecular identifiers to normalize TCRbeta repertoire quantification. TCRdb handled the public reads itself, with Q25 trimming in fastp and clone calling in MiXCR, and kept productive beta chains. Each entry merges the rows of one CDR3 protein and shows their most common DNA and genes. The sample includes 150,000 to 250,000 distinct CDR3 sequences, with approximately 6.8% observed a single time. The ten largest account for around 4.3% of the sample. Per the publication, the treatment or condition label means: allogeneic hematopoietic cell transplantation with graft depleted of TCRalphabeta T cells and CD19 B cells.

The source was PBMCs, collected before TCRalphabeta/CD19-depleted stem cell transplant. The source is a girl younger than two with combined immunodeficiency, due to receive a stem cell transplant.

This clonotype was recorded many times. The chain uses TRBV20-1 and TRBJ2-7; 11 bases agree with TRBD2. The CDR3 is made up of 15 amino acids. Looked up from germline, CDR1 is DFQATT and CDR2 is SNEGSKA (reference sequence). V shed 1 base, J shed 3 bases, and the junction held 5 bases outside the gene matches. The CDR3 region has the DNA TGCAGTGCTAGAGGACTAGCGGGACCGATCTACGAGCAGTACTTC. It translates to CSARGLAGPIYEQYF.

This clonotype appeared many times. The rearrangement links TRBV5-1 to TRBJ2-7; 9 positions agree with TRBD2. Germline trimming cut 7 bases from V and 3 bases from J; bases unmatched to any gene: 11. Germline CDR1 reads SGHRS; CDR2 reads YFSETQ. This CDR3 spans 15 amino acids. The CDR3 DNA is TGCGCCAGCTCTCCCCTAGCGGGGTCCAGCTACGAGCAGTACTTC. Protein: CASSPLAGSSYEQYF.